The clone carrying this TCR beta chain appeared once. Its target is not known. Method: immunoSEQ multiplex PCR; TCRdb's copy keeps in-frame clones and lacks some. The top ten clones hold around 0.54% of a sample with about 25,000 clones, 85% to 95% of them seen once. The CDR3 spans 15 residues. Losses at the gene ends were 3 bases for V and 4 bases for J; bases not matched to a gene: 2. Per the germline V gene, CDR1 is KGHSH and CDR2 is LQKENI. The source of the sample is a study of graft-versus-host responses after intestinal transplantation. Study-wide context: Those transplanted obtained multivisceral, liver-intestinal, or isolated intestinal grafts. The recipients all started with anti-thymocyte globulin induction and then took tacrolimus and steroids for roughly three years. General observations from the study: GvH clone levels peaked in circulation, and this peak was associated with early post-transplant HvG declines.

The sample here was PBMCs, taken 18 days after transplant. This TCR derives from a human patient who received an intestinal transplant, so some T cells may come from the graft donor. The chain employs TRBV18 and TRBJ2-1, with 11 bases aligning to TRBD1. The CDR3 region has the DNA TGTGCCAGCTCACCCGGACAGGGGGCGTACAATGAGCAGTTCTTC. The encoded protein is CASSPGQGAYNEQFF.